A single sample is the source of the 10 T cell receptor beta chains below, sequenced in a study of somatic mutations in cytotoxic T cells in rheumatoid arthritis. TCRdb keeps only in-frame clones here, not all; method: immunoSEQ multiplex PCR. The table lists some 6,500 clones, roughly 55% of them singletons. Sequencing was done on a sample of CD8+ T cells sorted from blood. These receptors came from a woman between 40 and 55 years old in good health.

Relative to its sample, this clone is medium-sized. The chain joins TRBV4-2 to TRBJ2-3, with unresolved D. Trimming took 0 bases from V and 6 from J, leaving 10 bases between them. Germline V gene data show CDR1 as LGHNA and CDR2 as YNFKEQ. This CDR3 has 14 residues. CDR3 nucleotide sequence: TGTGCCAGCAGCCAAGACCTGTTGGGGGATACGCAGTATTTT. Translation: CASSQDLLGDTQYF.

This clone has only a few counts. This chain joins TRBV7-9 and TRBJ2-2; D may be TRBD1 (5 bases). V was clipped by 5 bases and J by 3 bases, with 10 bases between them. CDR3 length equals 14 residues. Germline values: CDR1 SEHNR, CDR2 FQNEAQ (reference sequence). CDR3 in DNA: TGTGCCAGCAGCCCACCGACAGACACCGGGGAGCTGTTTTTT. Translation: CASSPPTDTGELFF.

This clone has more than one count but fewer than ten. CDR3 in DNA: TGTGCCGCGGGGGTTAAGGGCTATACTAGCACAGATACGCAGTATTTT. It yields the protein CAAGVKGYTSTDTQYF. This sequence joins TRBV28 and TRBJ2-3; 7 bases line up with TRBD2. The V gene end was trimmed by 11 bases and the J gene end by 0 bases; junction bases not matched to a gene: 14. Germline V lookup: CDR1 MDHEN, CDR2 SYDVKM. The CDR3 has 16 amino acids.

This clone has just a few counts. The V call is TRBV4-1, the J call TRBJ2-7; D may correspond to TRBD1 or TRBD2 (5 bases each). Per the germline V gene, CDR1 is MGHRA and CDR2 is YSYEKL. CDR3 size: 14 residues. The V and J ends lost 0 bases and 2 bases respectively, with 8 bases between them. The DNA for the CDR3 is TGCGCCAGCAGCCAAGAGGGGGTGGCCTACGAGCAGTACTTC. This gives the protein CASSQEGVAYEQYF.

This clone occurred a few times. This chain connects TRBV5-5 to TRBJ2-7, with 12 bases lining up with TRBD2. CDR1 is SGHKS and CDR2 is YYEKEE in the germline V gene (reference sequence). The CDR3 consists of 16 residues. With V trimmed by 0 bases and J by 3 bases, 4 bases remained unmatched. DNA of the CDR3: TGTGCCAGCAGCTTGGCAGCGGGACTAGCGGGCTACGAGCAGTACTTC. Translation: CASSLAAGLAGYEQYF. The whole variable domain, remainder taken from reference TRBV5-5 and TRBJ2-7, is DAGVTQSPTHLIKTRGQQVTLRCSPISGHKSVSWYQQVLGQGPQFIFQYYEKEERGRGNFPDRFSARQFPNYSSELNVNALLLGDSALYLCASSLAAGLAGYEQYFGPGTRLTVT.

This rearrangement joins TRBV7-7 to TRBJ2-7; D gene uncertain. The V gene lost 3 bases and the J gene lost 2 bases, with 8 bases spanning the gap. CDR3 size: 13 residues. The germline CDR1 and CDR2 sequences are SSHAT and FNYEAQ (reference sequence). The DNA for the CDR3 is TGTGCCAGCAGCTTTTCGGCAGCCTACGAGCAGTACTTC. Translating it yields CASSFSAAYEQYF.

The table lists this clone with a few counts. The V and J genes are TRBV5-1 and TRBJ2-7; 10 bases line up with TRBD2. This CDR3 spans 16 amino acids. The germline gives CDR1 SGHRS, CDR2 YFSETQ. V shed 0 bases, J shed 3 bases, and the junction held 6 bases outside the gene matches. CDR3 nucleotides: TGCGCCAGCAGCTTGGCCCTGGGACTAGCGAACTACGAGCAGTACTTC. Its translation: CASSLALGLANYEQYF.

The chain has TRBV14 and TRBJ2-5, with D possibly matching TRBD1 (6 bases). The V gene's germline CDR1 is SGHDN and CDR2 FVKESK. CDR3 length: 14 residues. The ends were cut back, 3 bases at V and 5 bases at J, with 13 bases in the middle. The CDR3 DNA is TGTGCCAGCAGCCATGGGGGCCAAGTGGAGACCCAGTACTTC. Amino acids: CASSHGGQVETQYF.

The chain links TRBV4-1 to TRBJ2-3; D perhaps matches TRBD2 (6 bases). The CDR3 contains 21 residues. V was cut by 3 bases and J by 6 bases, with 34 bases left in between. The germline CDR1 and CDR2 sequences are MGHRA and YSYEKL. The CDR3 DNA reads TGCGCCAGCAGCCACCCAAAAGGTGACGAGACTAGTAGGTCTATTCTGGATACGCAGTATTTT. Translating gives CASSHPKGDETSRSILDTQYF.

The CDR3 here is CASSVGGRSYYEQYF. The CDR3 DNA sequence: TGTGCCAGCAGCGTAGGGGGCCGGAGTTACTACGAGCAGTACTTC. The J gene is TRBJ2-7, the V gene TRBV9, with D possibly TRBD1 on 5 matching bases. Trimming pared 0 bases from V and 3 bases from J, leaving 13 bases between. CDR3 length: 15 amino acids. Germline-derived CDR1 and CDR2 are SGDLS and YYNGEE.